Below, 11 T cell receptor beta chains from the same sample are listed, as sequenced in a study of blood T cell repertoires in COVID-19. Sequencing was performed with immunoSEQ multiplex PCR; in TCRdb, only in-frame clones are kept and a portion is missing. The profile covers 140,000 to 150,000 clones, with about nine tenths appearing a single time and approximately 4.3% taken by the ten largest. Sequenced material: PBMCs or T cells enriched from blood (not recorded which). Receptors originate from a man in his fifties or sixties who had recovered from COVID-19.

This chain uses TRBV5-4 with TRBJ1-2; D uncertain. V lost 0 bases to trimming and J lost 3 bases, with 9 bases between them. Germline values: CDR1 SGHNT, CDR2 YYREEE (reference sequence). The CDR3 runs to 14 residues. The CDR3 region has the DNA TGTGCCAGCAGCTTGGGCAGGAATGACTATGGCTACACCTTC. Amino acids: CASSLGRNDYGYTF.

This clone was counted between two and nine times. The chain couples TRBV2 to TRBJ1-1, with D perhaps TRBD1 (6 bases). Trimming removed 2 bases at V and 4 bases at J, with 14 bases between. Germline CDR1 and CDR2: SNHLY and FYNNEI. The CDR3 sequence is 15 residues long. The CDR3 reads CASSERQGRATEAFF. CDR3 sequence (DNA): TGTGCCAGCAGTGAAAGGCAGGGGAGGGCCACTGAAGCTTTCTTT.

The V and J genes are TRBV2 and TRBJ1-5, with TRBD1 identical over 7 bases. Germline CDR1 and CDR2: SNHLY and FYNNEI. Germline trimming cut 3 bases from V and 3 bases from J; bases unmatched to any gene: 2. The CDR3 is 14 amino acids. In nucleotides, the CDR3 is TGTGCCAGCAGTGAGGGACAGAACAATCAGCCCCAGCATTTT. Amino acids: CASSEGQNNQPQHF.

The genes are TRBV6-4 and TRBJ1-1, with 7 bases matching TRBD1. The germline V gene has CDR1 MRHNA and CDR2 SNTAGT. The CDR3 has 14 residues. J was trimmed by 2 bases and V by 6 bases; bases with no gene match: 6. In nucleotides, the CDR3 is TGTGCCAGCAGAGCAAACAGGGGTAACACTGAAGCTTTCTTT. Protein product: CASRANRGNTEAFF.

V usage is TRBV10-3 and J usage is TRBJ2-3; TRBD1 aligns across 10 bases. This CDR3 spans 16 amino acids. Germline CDR1 ENHRY, CDR2 SYGVKD. J lost 5 bases, V lost 4 bases, and 9 bases had no gene match. CDR3 residues: CAISVGGTGVGDTQYF. The CDR3 DNA reads TGTGCCATCAGTGTGGGAGGGACAGGGGTCGGAGATACGCAGTATTTT.

The rearrangement links TRBV5-4 to TRBJ2-3, with D hard to call. The CDR3 covers 14 residues. Trimming cost V 0 bases and J 5 bases, with 10 bases left between them. CDR1 is SGHNT and CDR2 is YYREEE in the germline V gene (reference sequence). The CDR3 spells CASSLEVREDTQYF. The DNA for the CDR3 is TGTGCCAGCAGCTTGGAAGTTCGAGAAGATACGCAGTATTTT.

The count of this clone is one. The chain combines TRBV6-5 with TRBJ1-1; D is uncertain. Germline CDR1 reads MNHEY; CDR2 reads SVGAGI. The V gene lost 0 bases and the J gene lost 13 bases, with 9 bases spanning the gap. The CDR3 loop spans 11 amino acids. CDR3 sequence (DNA): TGTGCCAGCAGTTACTCCGAGGAGCATTTCTTT. Protein product: CASSYSEEHFF.

The rearrangement uses TRBV11-2 and TRBJ1-5; no clear D. CDR1 is SGHAT and CDR2 is FQNNGV in the germline V gene. The CDR3 has 13 residues. V lost 1 base and J lost 7, with 8 bases in between. CDR3 in amino acids: CASSLGFGQPQHF. The DNA for the CDR3 is TGTGCCAGCAGCTTAGGATTCGGGCAGCCCCAGCATTTT. Full variable domain (missing parts from reference TRBV11-2 and TRBJ1-5): EAGVAQSPRYKIIEKRQSVAFWCNPISGHATLYWYQQILGQGPKLLIQFQNNGVVDDSQLPKDRFSAERLKGVDSTLKIQPAKLEDSAVYLCASSLGFGQPQHFGDGTRLSIL.

This clone was picked up a small number of times. The genes are TRBV6-2 or TRBV6-3 and TRBJ1-6; D is perhaps TRBD1 (6 bases). V lost 2 bases, J lost 8 bases, and 16 bases lay in between. Germline V gene sequence: CDR1 MNHEY, CDR2 SVGEGT. The CDR3 is 16 amino acids. The CDR3 DNA is TGTGCCAGCAGTTACCCCAACGGGGGGGCTGATTCACCCCTCCACTTT. Residues: CASSYPNGGADSPLHF.

The chain has TRBV28 and TRBJ1-5; 9 bases align to TRBD1. The germline gives CDR1 MDHEN, CDR2 SYDVKM. This CDR3 has 14 residues. V was pared by 5 bases and J by 10 bases, with 9 bases of the junction left unmatched. CDR3 loop: CASSPGTGFKPQHF. The CDR3 DNA sequence: TGTGCCAGCAGTCCCGGGACAGGGTTTAAACCCCAGCATTTT.

The genes are TRBV30 and TRBJ2-7, with 9 bases matching TRBD1. The V gene's germline CDR1 is GTSNPN and CDR2 SVGIG (reference sequence). Trimming took 3 bases from V and 4 from J; bases not matched to a gene: 4. The CDR3 sequence is 13 residues long. This CDR3 is CAWRGQGKYEQYF. The CDR3 DNA reads TGTGCCTGGAGAGGACAGGGGAAATACGAGCAGTACTTC.